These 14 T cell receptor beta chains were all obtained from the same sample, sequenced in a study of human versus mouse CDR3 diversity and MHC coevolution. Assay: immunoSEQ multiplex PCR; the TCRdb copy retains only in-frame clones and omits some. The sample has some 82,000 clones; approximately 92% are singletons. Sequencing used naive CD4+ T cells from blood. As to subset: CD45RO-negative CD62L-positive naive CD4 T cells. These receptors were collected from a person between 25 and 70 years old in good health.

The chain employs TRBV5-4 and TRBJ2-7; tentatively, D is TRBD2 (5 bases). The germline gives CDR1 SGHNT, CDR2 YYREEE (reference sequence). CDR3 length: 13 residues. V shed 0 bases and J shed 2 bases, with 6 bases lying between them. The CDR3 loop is CASSLGGTYEQYF. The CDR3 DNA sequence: TGTGCCAGCAGCTTGGGAGGGACCTACGAGCAGTACTTC.

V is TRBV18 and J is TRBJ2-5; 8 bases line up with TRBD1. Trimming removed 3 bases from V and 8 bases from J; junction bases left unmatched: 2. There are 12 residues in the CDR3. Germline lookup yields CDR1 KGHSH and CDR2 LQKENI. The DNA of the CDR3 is TGTGCCAGCTCACCGGACAGGGAAACCCAGTACTTC. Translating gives CASSPDRETQYF.

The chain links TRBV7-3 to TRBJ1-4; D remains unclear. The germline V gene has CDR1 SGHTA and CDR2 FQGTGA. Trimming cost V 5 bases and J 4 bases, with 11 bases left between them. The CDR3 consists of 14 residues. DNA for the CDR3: TGTGCCAGCAGCGGCGGGATTCATAATGAAAAACTGTTTTTT. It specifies CASSGGIHNEKLFF.

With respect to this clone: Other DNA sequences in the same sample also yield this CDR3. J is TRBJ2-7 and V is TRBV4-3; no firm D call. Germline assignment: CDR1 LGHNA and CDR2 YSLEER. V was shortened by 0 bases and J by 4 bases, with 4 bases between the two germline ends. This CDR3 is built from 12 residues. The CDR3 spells CASSQDRYEQYF. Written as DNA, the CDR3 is TGCGCCAGCAGCCAAGATCGGTACGAGCAGTACTTC.

As DNA, the CDR3 is TGTGCCAGCAGTGCTTCAAGGACAGGGGTTTTGTACGAGCAGTACTTC. Its translation is CASSASRTGVLYEQYF. V gene TRBV6-4 combines with J gene TRBJ2-7, with 9 bases identical to TRBD1. Germline assignment: CDR1 MRHNA and CDR2 SNTAGT. This CDR3 contains 16 residues. J gave up 4 bases and V 4 bases, and 11 bases lay outside the gene matches.

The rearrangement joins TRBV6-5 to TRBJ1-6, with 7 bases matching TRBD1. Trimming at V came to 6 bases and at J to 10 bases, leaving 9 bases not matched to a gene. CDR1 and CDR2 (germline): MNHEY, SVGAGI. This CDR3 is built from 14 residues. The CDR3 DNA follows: TGTGCCAGCAGACTTACAGGGGCAGGATCACCCCTCCACTTT. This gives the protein CASRLTGAGSPLHF.

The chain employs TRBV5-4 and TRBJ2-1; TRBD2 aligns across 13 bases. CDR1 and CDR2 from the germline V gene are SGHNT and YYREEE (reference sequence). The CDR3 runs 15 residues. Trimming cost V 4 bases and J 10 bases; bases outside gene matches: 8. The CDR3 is CASSTGLAGAQEQFF. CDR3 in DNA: TGTGCCAGCAGCACAGGACTAGCGGGAGCACAGGAGCAGTTCTTC.

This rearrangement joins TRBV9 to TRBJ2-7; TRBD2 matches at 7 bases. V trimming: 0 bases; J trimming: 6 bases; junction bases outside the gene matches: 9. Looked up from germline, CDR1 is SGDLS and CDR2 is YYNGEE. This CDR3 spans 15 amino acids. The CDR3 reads CASSVAGGGPAEQYF. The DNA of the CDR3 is TGTGCCAGCAGCGTAGCGGGGGGAGGGCCGGCCGAGCAGTACTTC.

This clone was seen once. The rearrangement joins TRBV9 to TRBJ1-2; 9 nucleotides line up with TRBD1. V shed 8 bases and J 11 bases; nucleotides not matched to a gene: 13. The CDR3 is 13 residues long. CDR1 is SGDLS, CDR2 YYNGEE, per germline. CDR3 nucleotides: TGTGCCAGAGTTCCGGGACAGGGTTTCGGTTACACCTTC. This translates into CARVPGQGFGYTF.

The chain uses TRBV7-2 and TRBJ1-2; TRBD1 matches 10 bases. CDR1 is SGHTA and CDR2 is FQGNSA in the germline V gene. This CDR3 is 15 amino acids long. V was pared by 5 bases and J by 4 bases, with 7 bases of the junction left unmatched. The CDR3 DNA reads TGTGCCAGCAGCGAAGGACAGGGGGGTGTCTATGGCTACACCTTC. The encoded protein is CASSEGQGGVYGYTF.

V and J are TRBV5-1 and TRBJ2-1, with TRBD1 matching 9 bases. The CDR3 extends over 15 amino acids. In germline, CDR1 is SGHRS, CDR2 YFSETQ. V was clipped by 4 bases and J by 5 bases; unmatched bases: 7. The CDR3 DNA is TGCGCCAGCAGCCCCGACAGGGGGATGAACAATGAGCAGTTCTTC. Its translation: CASSPDRGMNNEQFF.

The CDR3 DNA is TGTGCCAGCACCAAAGTTGACAGGGGTCTGGTGTGGGATCAGCCCCAGCATTTT. Amino acid sequence: CASTKVDRGLVWDQPQHF. V usage is TRBV7-3 and J usage is TRBJ1-5; 8 bases map to TRBD1. Germline V gives CDR1 SGHTA, CDR2 FQGTGA. V was pared by 7 bases and J by 5 bases, with 19 bases of the junction left unmatched. This CDR3 has 18 amino acids.

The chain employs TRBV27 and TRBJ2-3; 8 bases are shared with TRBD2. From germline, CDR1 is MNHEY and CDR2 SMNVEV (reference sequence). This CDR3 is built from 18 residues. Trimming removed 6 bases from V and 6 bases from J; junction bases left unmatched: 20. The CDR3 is CASSRPVGGATEVDTQYF. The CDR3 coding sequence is TGTGCCAGCAGCCGACCTGTCGGGGGGGCTACGGAGGTGGATACGCAGTATTTT.

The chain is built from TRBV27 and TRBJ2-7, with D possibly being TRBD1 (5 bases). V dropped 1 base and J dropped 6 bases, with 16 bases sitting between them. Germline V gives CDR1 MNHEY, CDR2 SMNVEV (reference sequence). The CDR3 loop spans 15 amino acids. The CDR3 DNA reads TGTGCCAGCAGTTTATTTGCGTCAGGGCGCACCGAGCAGTACTTC. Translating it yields CASSLFASGRTEQYF.